Shown below are 8 T cell receptor beta chains from a single sample sequenced in a study of low-dose radiotherapy and immunotherapy resistance in tumors. TRAV- and TRBV-specific primers, spanning alpha and beta chains, primed first-strand cDNA. The authors amplified TCRs for 20 PCR cycles with a constant-region primer and a V-primer adapter. MiXCR was run by TCRdb on the reads, yielding one entry per CDR3 protein. The table lists nearly 95,000 distinct CDR3 sequences, roughly a tenth of them singletons. Stated time point: before trial treatment. The specimen was PBMCs, collected before treatment. Source of these receptors: a male donor with prostate cancer.

This clonotype was detected many times. The chain couples TRBV5-1 to TRBJ2-5, with D possibly matching TRBD2 (6 bases). The V end lost 4 bases, the J end lost 5 bases, and 15 bases lay between the germline ends. The CDR3 consists of 14 residues. CDR1 is SGHRS, CDR2 YFSETQ, per germline. CDR3 region: CASSIGTPGETQYF. The CDR3 DNA reads TGCGCCAGCAGCATCGGGACTCCCGGGGAGACCCAGTACTTC.

With respect to this clonotype: The junction shows a germline mismatch at one end, possibly a read error. The chain links TRBV5-4 to TRBJ2-1; TRBD2 matches at 13 bases. The germline V gene has CDR1 SGHNT and CDR2 YYREEE (reference sequence). The CDR3 is made up of 19 amino acids. CDR3 nucleotides: TGTGCCAGCAGCTCCGGACTAGCGGGAGCATTTTTCTCCCACAATGAGCAGTTCTTC. It specifies CASSSGLAGAFFSHNEQFF.

Many counts were recorded for this clonotype. The CDR3 region is CASSEWGQGLVVDTQYF. The CDR3 DNA follows: TGTGCCAGCAGTGAATGGGGACAGGGCCTCGTGGTGGATACGCAGTATTTT. J is TRBJ2-3 and V is TRBV25-1; TRBD1 aligns across 9 bases. J was trimmed by 6 bases and V by 1 base; bases with no gene match: 11. The V gene's germline CDR1 is MGHDK and CDR2 SYGVNS. The CDR3 sequence is 17 residues long.

This clonotype was seen at least ten times. This chain links TRBV4-3 with TRBJ2-5; D uncertain. The germline CDR1 and CDR2 sequences are LGHNA and YSLEER. This CDR3 region has 15 residues. V was shortened by 0 bases and J by 2 bases, with 10 bases between the two germline ends. The CDR3 spells CASSQDLGYQETQYF. For the CDR3, the DNA is TGCGCCAGCAGCCAAGATCTTGGTTATCAAGAGACCCAGTACTTC.

This clonotype has a count of ten or more. The chain carries TRBV7-2 and TRBJ1-1; maybe TRBD1 (6 bases). V dropped 5 bases and J dropped 5 bases, with 18 bases sitting between them. Germline V lookup: CDR1 SGHTA, CDR2 FQGNSA. This CDR3 is built from 15 residues. Here the CDR3 reads CASSPVVGAGTEAFF. The CDR3 DNA reads TGTGCCAGCAGCCCCGTAGTGGGGGCGGGGACTGAAGCTTTCTTT.

This clonotype was detected ten times or more. V gene TRBV9 combines with J gene TRBJ2-7; perhaps TRBD2 as D (5 bases). The germline gives CDR1 SGDLS, CDR2 YYNGEE. The CDR3 totals 16 residues. Trimming removed 0 bases at V and 6 bases at J, with 19 bases between. CDR3 nucleotide sequence: TGTGCCAGCAGCGTAGCTCCGGGGTCCCTGTTTTCCGAGCAGTACTTC. This sequence encodes CASSVAPGSLFSEQYF.

This clonotype has a count of ten or more. This chain uses TRBV11-2 with TRBJ1-4, with a tentative D call TRBD1 (5 bases). Germline V gene sequence: CDR1 SGHAT, CDR2 FQNNGV. The CDR3 spans 12 residues. The V gene lost 4 bases and the J gene lost 8 bases, with 8 bases spanning the gap. For the CDR3, the DNA is TGTGCCAGCAGCTCATCAGGGGAAAAACTGTTTTTT. Amino acids: CASSSSGEKLFF.

This clonotype was picked up many times. The chain is built from TRBV5-5 and TRBJ2-7; D might be TRBD1 (5 bases). CDR1 is SGHKS, CDR2 YYEKEE, per germline (reference sequence). The CDR3 sequence is 12 residues long. The ends were cut back, 5 bases at V and 6 bases at J, with 12 bases in the middle. CDR3 sequence (DNA): TGTGCCAGCAGACCGCAGGGTTCCGAGCAGTACTTC. Residues: CASRPQGSEQYF.